One and the same sample provided the 22 T cell receptor beta chains below, sequenced in a study of shared clonotypes between healthy human individuals. Positive CCR7 selection of CD45RO-negative cells yielded the naive CD8 cells, and terminally differentiated effector memory CD45RA+ cells were excluded. Sequencing was performed with immunoSEQ multiplex PCR; in TCRdb, only in-frame clones are kept and a portion is missing. The data contain hundreds of thousands of clones, around 95% of them seen just once; the ten biggest clones take up about 0.11%. The sample taken for sequencing was naive CD8+ T cells sorted from blood. The receptors derive from a woman aged 25-40 years in good health.

This clone was observed once. This rearrangement joins TRBV5-6 to TRBJ2-7; a possible D gene is TRBD1 (6 bases). The CDR3 has 13 residues. The germline gives CDR1 SGHDT, CDR2 YYEEEE. Trimming shortened V by 0 bases and J by 6 bases, and 10 bases separated the two germline ends. CDR3 sequence (DNA): TGTGCCAGCAGCTTGGGGACAGCCGGCGAGCAGTACTTC. It is translated as CASSLGTAGEQYF.

This chain connects TRBV19 to TRBJ2-7; no firm D call. This CDR3 spans 13 amino acids. The germline V and J ends were trimmed by 3 bases and 3 bases, with 9 bases remaining between them. Looked up from germline, CDR1 is LNHDA and CDR2 is SQIVND (reference sequence). The CDR3, as DNA: TGTGCCAGTAGTATTGGGCCGAACTACGAGCAGTACTTC. It codes for CASSIGPNYEQYF.

This clone was detected only once. This chain connects TRBV27 to TRBJ2-7; tentatively, D is TRBD2 (5 bases). CDR1 is MNHEY, CDR2 SMNVEV, per germline (reference sequence). V was clipped by 7 bases and J by 6 bases, with 25 bases between them. The CDR3 is 16 residues long. The CDR3 DNA sequence: TGTGCCAGCACGGCGGTGAGAGGGCCGGCATTTAGCGAGCAGTACTTC. This codes for CASTAVRGPAFSEQYF.

As concerns this clone: Other DNA sequences in the same sample also yield this CDR3. The V call is TRBV18, the J call TRBJ2-7, with 10 bases identical to TRBD2. Looked up from germline, CDR1 is KGHSH and CDR2 is LQKENI. This CDR3 has 14 residues. Trimming at V came to 3 bases and at J to 2 bases, leaving 1 base not matched to a gene. CDR3 nucleotides: TGTGCCAGCTCACCCGGGACTAGCGCCTACGAGCAGTACTTC. It specifies CASSPGTSAYEQYF.

This clone was picked up one time. CDR3: CASSDGEISYEQYF. The CDR3 DNA is TGCGCCAGCAGTGATGGGGAAATCTCCTACGAGCAGTACTTC. This chain uses TRBV10-1 with TRBJ2-5; D ambiguous. The DNA end lines up better with TRBJ2-7; the J call may be wrong. The CDR3 sequence is 14 residues long. Germline V gene sequence: CDR1 WNHNN, CDR2 SYGVQD (reference sequence).

The genes are TRBV27 and TRBJ1-3; a weak D match, TRBD1 (5 bases). The CDR3 is made up of 14 amino acids. The ends were cut back, 8 bases at V and 0 bases at J, with 11 bases in the middle. Germline V gene data show CDR1 as MNHEY and CDR2 as SMNVEV (reference sequence). CDR3: CASGDSYSGNTIYF. Written as DNA, the CDR3 is TGTGCCAGCGGAGACAGTTACTCTGGAAACACCATATATTTT.

This rearrangement joins TRBV19 to TRBJ2-1; D is possibly TRBD2 (6 bases). This CDR3 contains 16 residues. Germline V gives CDR1 LNHDA, CDR2 SQIVND (reference sequence). Trimming stripped 1 base from V and 3 bases from J, with 13 bases between. The CDR3 loop reads CASSIVSAGNYNEQFF. The DNA of the CDR3 is TGTGCCAGTAGTATAGTGTCTGCGGGGAACTACAATGAGCAGTTCTTC.

There are a few counts of this clone. The chain has TRBV4-1 and TRBJ2-7; maybe TRBD2 (5 bases). This CDR3 has 14 residues. Trimming took off 2 bases at V and 6 bases at J, with 14 bases between the two ends. Germline CDR1 reads MGHRA; CDR2 reads YSYEKL. CDR3 amino acids: CASSQRTGVVEQYF. Here the CDR3 DNA reads TGCGCCAGCAGCCAACGAACCGGGGTAGTCGAGCAGTACTTC.

This sequence joins TRBV28 and TRBJ2-7; D unresolved. V dropped 3 bases and J dropped 4 bases, with 4 bases sitting between them. Germline V lookup: CDR1 MDHEN, CDR2 SYDVKM. The CDR3 covers 11 residues. The CDR3 loop is CASSFMYEQYF. In nucleotides, the CDR3 is TGTGCCAGCAGTTTCATGTACGAGCAGTACTTC.

Only one count was recorded for this clone. The rearrangement links TRBV28 to TRBJ2-3; D uncertain. Between the trimmed V and J ends, which lost 3 bases and 2 bases, there was a span of 9 bases. The CDR3 totals 14 residues. Germline lookup yields CDR1 MDHEN and CDR2 SYDVKM. The CDR3 reads CASSFHSLTDTQYF. The CDR3 coding sequence is TGTGCCAGCAGTTTCCATTCTCTCACAGATACGCAGTATTTT.

This clone was recorded once. The chain employs TRBV4-1 and TRBJ2-7; 7 bases agree with TRBD2. This CDR3 comprises 15 residues. V lost 3 bases, J lost 7 bases, and 12 bases stayed unmatched. CDR1 and CDR2 (germline): MGHRA, YSYEKL. The CDR3 DNA reads TGCGCCAGCAGCCATGGGGGAGGGCTCTATAGGGAGCAGTACTTC. Amino acids: CASSHGGGLYREQYF.

V gene TRBV6-4 combines with J gene TRBJ2-3; perhaps TRBD2 as D (6 bases). CDR1 is MRHNA, CDR2 SNTAGT, per germline. This CDR3 has 14 residues. V was cut by 3 bases and J by 1 base, with 8 bases left in between. The CDR3 region is CASSEEGGTDTQYF. The CDR3, as DNA: TGTGCCAGCAGTGAGGAGGGTGGCACAGATACGCAGTATTTT.

This rearrangement joins TRBV28 to TRBJ2-1, with no clear D. Per germline, CDR1 MDHEN and CDR2 SYDVKM. The CDR3 runs 14 residues. The ends were cut back, 3 bases at V and 2 bases at J, with 8 bases in the middle. In DNA form, the CDR3 reads TGTGCCAGCAGTTTCGTGGGAACCTACAATGAGCAGTTCTTC. Translated, it gives CASSFVGTYNEQFF.

This clone was found once. The chain is built from TRBV5-4 and TRBJ2-5; D unclear. This CDR3 has 14 residues. The V and J ends lost 0 bases and 3 bases respectively, with 9 bases between them. Germline V gene sequence: CDR1 SGHNT, CDR2 YYREEE (reference sequence). The DNA of the CDR3 is TGTGCCAGCAGCTTGGTGGCGCAGGAAGAGACCCAGTACTTC. This translates into CASSLVAQEETQYF.

The chain couples TRBV27 to TRBJ2-1; D is ambiguous. The CDR3 runs 14 residues. V lost 3 bases, J lost 4 bases, and 10 bases lay in between. The V gene's germline CDR1 is MNHEY and CDR2 SMNVEV (reference sequence). The CDR3 region is CASSLSDGYNEQFF. CDR3 DNA sequence: TGTGCCAGCAGTTTGTCGGACGGGTACAATGAGCAGTTCTTC.

The chain is built from TRBV2 and TRBJ2-2; D call uncertain. CDR3 length equals 12 residues. The ends were cut back, 7 bases at V and 6 bases at J, with 9 bases in the middle. Germline lookup yields CDR1 SNHLY and CDR2 FYNNEI. The CDR3 bases are TGTGCCAGCAATGGGTCTCCCGGGGAGCTGTTTTTT. It translates to CASNGSPGELFF.

The chain combines TRBV2 with TRBJ2-2, with TRBD2 identical over 11 bases. The V segment lost 5 bases and the J segment 4 bases; nucleotides outside the gene matches: 21. This CDR3 is built from 21 residues. CDR1 SNHLY and CDR2 FYNNEI come from the germline V gene. CDR3 bases: TGTGCCAGCAGTTCGGGACTAGCGGCCCCCGTTGGTGGGAGTGGCACCGGGGAGCTGTTTTTT. As protein: CASSSGLAAPVGGSGTGELFF.

This chain links TRBV19 with TRBJ1-1; D not resolved. V dropped 3 bases and J dropped 8 bases, with 10 bases sitting between them. The CDR3 contains 12 residues. In germline, CDR1 is LNHDA, CDR2 SQIVND (reference sequence). CDR3 protein: CASSIGWPEAFF. CDR3 sequence (DNA): TGTGCCAGTAGTATCGGTTGGCCAGAAGCTTTCTTT.

The rearrangement joins TRBV4-1 to TRBJ2-7; perhaps D is TRBD1 or TRBD2 (7 bases each). Trimming stripped 5 bases from V and 3 bases from J, with 20 bases between. The CDR3 is made up of 16 amino acids. Germline V CDR1 and CDR2: MGHRA, YSYEKL. In DNA form, the CDR3 reads TGCGCCAGCAGCTCATATCTGGGAGGGGGCCTCTACGAGCAGTACTTC. Amino acids: CASSSYLGGGLYEQYF.

CDR3 bases: TGTGCCACCAGCAAAACCCCCGGGACTAGCCACAATGAGCAGTTCTTC. This gives the protein CATSKTPGTSHNEQFF. The chain couples TRBV15 to TRBJ2-1; 9 bases line up with TRBD2. V shed 4 bases and J 5 bases; nucleotides not matched to a gene: 9. Germline V gene data show CDR1 as LNHNV and CDR2 as YYDKDF (reference sequence). This CDR3 comprises 16 residues.

This clone was seen just once. V gene TRBV28 combines with J gene TRBJ2-2; D assignment may be TRBD1 or TRBD2 (5 bases each). Trimming cost V 1 base and J 3 bases, with 6 bases left between them. This CDR3 comprises 14 residues. Germline V gene data show CDR1 as MDHEN and CDR2 as SYDVKM. In DNA form, the CDR3 reads TGTGCCAGCAGTTTATCGGGGCACACCGGGGAGCTGTTTTTT. As protein: CASSLSGHTGELFF. Filled out from reference TRBV28 and TRBJ2-2, the complete variable domain reads DVKVTQSSRYLVKRTGEKVFLECVQDMDHENMFWYRQDPGLGLRLIYFSYDVKMKEKGDIPEGYSVSREKKERFSLILESASTNQTSMYLCASSLSGHTGELFFGEGSRLTVL.

The chain has TRBV2 and TRBJ2-5, with D maybe TRBD2 (5 bases). V was pared by 1 base and J by 0 bases, with 6 bases between. Looked up from germline, CDR1 is SNHLY and CDR2 is FYNNEI. The CDR3 contains 14 residues. The CDR3 sequence: CASSEGGYQETQYF. The CDR3 region has the DNA TGTGCCAGCAGTGAAGGCGGGTACCAAGAGACCCAGTACTTC. Full variable domain (outside the CDR3, taken from reference TRBV2 and TRBJ2-5): EPEVTQTPSHQVTQMGQEVILRCVPISNHLYFYWYRQILGQKVEFLVSFYNNEISEKSEIFDDQFSVERPDGSNFTLKIRSTKLEDSAMYFCASSEGGYQETQYFGPGTRLLVL.